The 27 T cell receptor beta chains reported below all come from one sample, sequenced in a study of T cells after posttransplantation cyclophosphamide. Generated by immunoSEQ multiplex PCR, the TCRdb table keeps only in-frame clones and is missing some. The data show 40,000 or so clones, with none appearing a single time. The sequencing input was PBMCs. These receptors originate from a man between 25 and 39 years old in good health and a related stem cell transplant donor.

This clone appeared many times. V and J are TRBV6-5 and TRBJ1-1; possibly TRBD1 for D (6 bases). The CDR3 spans 14 residues. Germline V gene sequence: CDR1 MNHEY, CDR2 SVGAGI. Trimming pared 8 bases from V and 2 bases from J, leaving 15 bases between. The CDR3 loop is CASERGTANTEAFF. In nucleotides, the CDR3 is TGTGCCAGCGAAAGGGGGACCGCTAACACTGAAGCTTTCTTT.

Many counts were recorded for this clone. This chain joins TRBV27 and TRBJ2-1; 11 positions match TRBD2. The length of the CDR3 is 17 residues. With 5 bases clipped from V and 4 bases from J, the junction kept 10 bases outside the gene matches. In germline, CDR1 is MNHEY, CDR2 SMNVEV (reference sequence). The CDR3 nucleotides are TGTGCCAGCAGTGCCCGGGTAGCGGGGGGGTTATACAATGAGCAGTTCTTC. Encoded protein: CASSARVAGGLYNEQFF.

This chain uses TRBV12-3 or TRBV12-4 with TRBJ2-3, with D tentatively TRBD1 (6 bases). The CDR3 has 14 residues. V lost 6 bases, J lost 0 bases, and 10 bases lay in between. The CDR3 spells CASSRDTSTDTQYF. The CDR3 coding sequence is TGTGCCAGCAGCCGGGACACTAGCACAGATACGCAGTATTTT.

This clone was picked up many times. The V gene is TRBV5-1, the J gene TRBJ2-3, with a possible D match to TRBD1 (5 bases). The germline V gene encodes CDR1 SGHRS and CDR2 YFSETQ. The CDR3 is 14 residues long. Trimming pared 4 bases from V and 2 bases from J, leaving 11 bases between. In DNA, the CDR3 is TGCGCCAGCAGCGTGGACAACCCCACAGATACGCAGTATTTT. It codes for CASSVDNPTDTQYF.

Many counts were recorded for this clone. The gene calls are TRBV19 and TRBJ1-5; 7 bases are a match to TRBD1. The J segment lost 2 bases and the V segment lost 9 bases, leaving 4 bases of the junction unmatched. This CDR3 is 13 amino acids long. The germline V gene has CDR1 LNHDA and CDR2 SQIVND (reference sequence). The CDR3 DNA is TGTGCCAGCCAAGACAGGGGCAATCAGCCCCAGCATTTT. Translated, it gives CASQDRGNQPQHF.

The chain couples TRBV19 to TRBJ2-7, with TRBD1 matching over 9 bases. Germline V gene lookup returns CDR1 LNHDA and CDR2 SQIVND (reference sequence). The CDR3 extends over 14 amino acids. V was clipped by 7 bases and J by 0 bases; unmatched bases: 4. Written as DNA, the CDR3 is TGTGCCAGTACGAGGACAGGGGTCTCCTACGAGCAGTACTTC. This encodes CASTRTGVSYEQYF. The full variable domain, completed using reference TRBV19 and TRBJ2-7, is DGGITQSPKYLFRKEGQNVTLSCEQNLNHDAMYWYRQDPGQGLRLIYYSQIVNDFQKGDIAEGYSVSREKKESFPLTVTSAQKNPTAFYLCASTRTGVSYEQYFGPGTRLTVT.

This clone was seen ten or more times. This chain connects TRBV6-5 to TRBJ2-3, with a weak D call TRBD1 (5 bases). From germline, CDR1 is MNHEY and CDR2 SVGAGI. The CDR3 has 12 amino acids. Trimming took 5 bases from V and 6 from J, leaving 9 bases between them. The CDR3 is CASSLQGDTQYF. CDR3 DNA: TGTGCCAGCAGTCTCCAGGGCGATACGCAGTATTTT.

This clone was observed at least ten times. The chain couples TRBV9 to TRBJ2-3; weak D call: TRBD1 (6 bases). This CDR3 spans 15 amino acids. Trimming left V 4 bases short and J 4 bases short, with 16 bases between. Per the germline V gene, CDR1 is SGDLS and CDR2 is YYNGEE. CDR3 residues: CASSPVGAWADTQYF. The CDR3 DNA is TGTGCCAGCAGCCCCGTGGGGGCATGGGCAGATACGCAGTATTTT.

This clone was detected ten times or more. The chain recombines TRBV5-1 with TRBJ2-3; TRBD1 agrees at 10 bases. The CDR3 covers 17 residues. The junction had 5 bases not matched to a gene; V was cut back by 0 bases and J by 1 base. Germline V gives CDR1 SGHRS, CDR2 YFSETQ. CDR3 protein: CASSLGGQGMGTDTQYF. As DNA, the CDR3 is TGCGCCAGCAGCTTGGGGGGACAGGGGATGGGCACAGATACGCAGTATTTT.

This clone was seen ten or more times. V is TRBV10-3 and J is TRBJ2-7; possibly TRBD1 for D (6 bases). Trimming removed 3 bases at V and 0 bases at J, with 9 bases between. This CDR3 has 14 amino acids. Germline CDR1 reads ENHRY; CDR2 reads SYGVKD. The CDR3 DNA follows: TGTGCCATCAGTGAAAGGGGGAGCTCCTACGAGCAGTACTTC. It translates to CAISERGSSYEQYF.

This chain uses TRBV5-4 with TRBJ2-5; TRBD1 is a possible D gene (6 bases). The CDR3 covers 14 residues. Trimming left V 0 bases short and J 1 base short, with 7 bases between. CDR1 and CDR2 from the germline V gene are SGHNT and YYREEE (reference sequence). This chain's CDR3 is CASSLGRGQETQYF. CDR3 in DNA: TGTGCCAGCAGCTTGGGCAGGGGCCAAGAGACCCAGTACTTC.

This clone was observed many times. The gene calls are TRBV6-1 and TRBJ1-5; 8 positions agree with TRBD1. The J segment lost 6 bases and the V segment lost 3 bases, leaving 4 bases of the junction unmatched. Germline CDR1 reads MNHNS; CDR2 reads SASEGT. The CDR3 sequence is 14 residues long. Here the CDR3 reads CASSELRGRQPQHF. The CDR3 region has the DNA TGTGCCAGCAGTGAGCTCAGGGGGCGTCAGCCCCAGCATTTT.

This clone was recorded many times. This chain links TRBV9 with TRBJ1-1; D possibly corresponds to TRBD1 (5 bases). Trimming stripped 0 bases from V and 4 bases from J, with 10 bases between. The CDR3 covers 14 residues. CDR1 is SGDLS and CDR2 is YYNGEE in the germline V gene. DNA for the CDR3: TGTGCCAGCAGCGTAGCTGGGGGGGGCACTGAAGCTTTCTTT. It is translated as CASSVAGGGTEAFF.

This clone was seen a handful of times. This chain links TRBV28 with TRBJ1-5; 8 bases line up with TRBD1. The CDR3 length is 20 residues. Unmatched junction bases numbered 24, after V lost 6 bases and J lost 5 bases. Germline V gene data show CDR1 as MDHEN and CDR2 as SYDVKM. As DNA, the CDR3 is TGTGCCAGCAGACAAATCTACGGGTTGACAGGGGATAATTGGGATCAGCCCCAGCATTTT. Translation: CASRQIYGLTGDNWDQPQHF.

This clone was found many times. V usage is TRBV5-1 and J usage is TRBJ1-1, with TRBD1 as a possible D gene (6 bases). Germline loops: CDR1 SGHRS, CDR2 YFSETQ. Trimming took off 0 bases at V and 1 base at J, with 10 bases between the two ends. This CDR3 is built from 15 residues. The CDR3 loop reads CASSLGTVPNTEAFF. The DNA of the CDR3 is TGCGCCAGCAGCTTGGGGACAGTCCCGAACACTGAAGCTTTCTTT.

This clone showed up many times. V is TRBV7-2 and J is TRBJ2-1; 8 positions agree with TRBD2. Germline V gene data show CDR1 as SGHTA and CDR2 as FQGNSA. CDR3 size: 16 residues. V dropped 5 bases and J dropped 9; count of bases not matched to a gene: 15. CDR3 coding DNA: TGTGCCAGCAGCCCACCGGGAGGGGGGGCCGGTGCTGAGCAGTTCTTC. Translating it yields CASSPPGGGAGAEQFF.

This clone appeared many times. The chain has TRBV7-8 and TRBJ2-7; the match to TRBD1 covers 9 bases. Germline V gives CDR1 SGHVS, CDR2 FQNEAQ. J gave up 3 bases and V 5 bases, and 2 bases lay outside the gene matches. CDR3 length: 13 amino acids. The CDR3 here is CASSATGGYEQYF. CDR3 bases: TGTGCCAGCAGCGCGACAGGGGGCTACGAGCAGTACTTC.

This clone was counted ten times or more. The genes are TRBV4-1 and TRBJ1-3; D unresolved. Germline V gives CDR1 MGHRA, CDR2 YSYEKL. This CDR3 is built from 19 residues. Trimming left V 2 bases short and J 0 bases short, with 20 bases between. CDR3 coding DNA: TGCGCCAGCAGCCAAAGGTCCATGGAGACATTAACCTCTGGAAACACCATATATTTT. It yields the protein CASSQRSMETLTSGNTIYF.

This clone was seen more than once but under ten times. The J gene is TRBJ2-4, the V gene TRBV6-5; D call uncertain. The germline CDR1 and CDR2 sequences are MNHEY and SVGAGI. CDR3 length: 11 residues. V was pared by 4 bases and J by 7 bases, with 5 bases between. The CDR3 coding sequence is TGTGCCAGCAGTTCTATGAACATTCAGTACTTC. As protein: CASSSMNIQYF.

The sample holds many counts of this clone. The chain couples TRBV9 to TRBJ2-5; D possibly corresponds to TRBD2 (7 bases). The CDR3 consists of 16 residues. In germline, CDR1 is SGDLS, CDR2 YYNGEE. V gave up 4 bases and J gave up 2 bases, with 18 bases separating them. CDR3 DNA: TGTGCCAGCAGCCCTGGAGGGGCGGGGGCACAAGAGACCCAGTACTTC. Its translation is CASSPGGAGAQETQYF.

This clone has at least ten counts. The chain uses TRBV24-1 and TRBJ2-7; unclear D gene. The germline V gene has CDR1 KGHDR and CDR2 SFDVKD. This CDR3 is built from 13 residues. V lost 0 bases to trimming and J lost 6 bases, with 8 bases between them. CDR3 in DNA: TGTGCCACCAGTGATTTGTCCTCGTTCGAGCAGTACTTC. Encoded protein: CATSDLSSFEQYF.

This clone was picked up many times. The chain is built from TRBV5-4 and TRBJ2-7, with D possibly being TRBD1 (6 bases). Deletions cut 0 bases from V and 6 bases from J, with 10 bases between. Germline CDR1 reads SGHNT; CDR2 reads YYREEE (reference sequence). The CDR3 consists of 13 residues. CDR3: CASSLVGGREQYF. The CDR3 nucleotides read TGTGCCAGCAGCTTGGTAGGGGGACGCGAGCAGTACTTC.

This clone came up many times. The genes are TRBV19 and TRBJ1-4; 11 nucleotides line up with TRBD1. The trim removed 10 bases at V and 3 bases at J, leaving 7 bases unmatched. CDR3 length: 15 amino acids. CDR1 and CDR2 (germline): LNHDA, SQIVND (reference sequence). Written as DNA, the CDR3 is TGTGCCACCACTGGGACAGGGGGGCCTAATGAAAAACTGTTTTTT. Translation: CATTGTGGPNEKLFF.

This clone appeared many times. The V call is TRBV9, the J call TRBJ1-3, with D unclear. Trimming stripped 0 bases from V and 0 bases from J, with 10 bases between. The germline V gene encodes CDR1 SGDLS and CDR2 YYNGEE. This CDR3 comprises 16 residues. The CDR3 here is CASSVVAESSGNTIYF. As DNA, the CDR3 is TGTGCCAGCAGCGTAGTGGCGGAAAGCTCTGGAAACACCATATATTTT.

At least ten counts were recorded for this clone. The chain employs TRBV5-1 and TRBJ1-6; 7 nucleotides line up with TRBD1. Trimming cost V 0 bases and J 9 bases; bases outside gene matches: 3. The CDR3 contains 14 residues. Germline CDR1 reads SGHRS; CDR2 reads YFSETQ. DNA of the CDR3: TGCGCCAGCAGCTTGGGGGCAGGGGGTTCACCCCTCCACTTT. It yields the protein CASSLGAGGSPLHF.

This clone was seen repeatedly, ten times or more. The chain joins TRBV5-1 to TRBJ2-1, with no clear D. The CDR3 is 12 residues long. The germline V gene has CDR1 SGHRS and CDR2 YFSETQ. Trimming took off 2 bases at V and 8 bases at J, with 8 bases between the two ends. CDR3 sequence: CASSFNRHEQFF. The CDR3 region has the DNA TGCGCCAGCAGCTTTAACAGACATGAGCAGTTCTTC. The complete variable domain, with remaining parts taken from reference TRBV5-1 and TRBJ2-1, reads KAGVTQTPRYLIKTRGQQVTLSCSPISGHRSVSWYQQTPGQGLQFLFEYFSETQRNKGNFPGRFSGRQFSNSRSEMNVSTLELGDSALYLCASSFNRHEQFFGPGTRLTVL.

This clone was counted many times. This chain uses TRBV5-4 with TRBJ1-1; 9 nucleotides align to TRBD1. The trim removed 5 bases at V and 3 bases at J, leaving 8 bases unmatched. Germline V gene data show CDR1 as SGHNT and CDR2 as YYREEE (reference sequence). The CDR3 length is 15 residues. DNA of the CDR3: TGTGCCAGCAGATTAGCTGGACAGGGGCACACTGAAGCTTTCTTT. Protein product: CASRLAGQGHTEAFF.